This TCR beta chain was captured in a study of PD-1 blockade in classical Hodgkin lymphoma. Specified time point: cycle 4 day 1 (C4D1), after less than seven weeks of nivolumab. Relapse after autologous stem cell transplantation occurred in every patient, and brentuximab vedotin exposure varied. After PBMCs were thawed, their CD8+ T cells were isolated by magnetic negative selection. Complete response, partial response or progressive disease constituted the best response categories observed. Produced via immunoSEQ multiplex PCR; TCRdb's table is partial and in-frame only. The sample shows 4,900 or so clones, around 65% of them seen only once. Points on this clone: Its antigen is unknown.

Study-wide findings and caveats: Reasons behind the repertoire differences stay unclear, perhaps disease activity or earlier therapy. Lower baseline TCR diversity was reported for newly diagnosed patients than for healthy donors.

The CDR3 runs 15 residues. V was pared by 0 bases and J by 0 bases, with 6 bases between. From germline, CDR1 is LNHNV and CDR2 YYDKDF (reference sequence). The genes are TRBV15 and TRBJ1-5; D is unclear. This specimen was CD8+ T cells from blood, taken before the fourth cycle of nivolumab. This clonotype was sampled from a human donor with classical Hodgkin lymphoma. The CDR3 sequence: CATSRDRGSNQPQHF. The CDR3, as DNA: TGTGCCACCAGCAGAGATCGAGGTAGCAATCAGCCCCAGCATTTT.